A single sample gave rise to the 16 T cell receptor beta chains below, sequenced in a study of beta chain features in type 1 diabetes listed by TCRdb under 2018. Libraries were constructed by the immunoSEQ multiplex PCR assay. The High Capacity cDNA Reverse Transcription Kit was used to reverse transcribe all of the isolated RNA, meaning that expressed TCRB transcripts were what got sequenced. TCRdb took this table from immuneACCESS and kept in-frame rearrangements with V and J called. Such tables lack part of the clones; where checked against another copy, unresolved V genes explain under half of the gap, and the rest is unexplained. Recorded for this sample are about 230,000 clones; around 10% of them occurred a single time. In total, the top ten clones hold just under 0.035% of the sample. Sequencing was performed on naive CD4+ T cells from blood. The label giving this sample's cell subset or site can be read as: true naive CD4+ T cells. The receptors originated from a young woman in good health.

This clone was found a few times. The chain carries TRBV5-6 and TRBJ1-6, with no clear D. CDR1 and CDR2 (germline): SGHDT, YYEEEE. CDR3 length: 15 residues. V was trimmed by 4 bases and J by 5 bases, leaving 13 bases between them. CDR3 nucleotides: TGTGCCAGCAGCCCCTCCCCAGGCAATAATTCACCCCTCCACTTT. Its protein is CASSPSPGNNSPLHF.

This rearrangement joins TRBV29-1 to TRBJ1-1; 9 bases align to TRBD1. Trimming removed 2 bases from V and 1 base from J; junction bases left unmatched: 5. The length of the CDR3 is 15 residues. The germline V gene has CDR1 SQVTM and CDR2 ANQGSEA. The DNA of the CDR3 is TGCAGCGTTGAAAATTCGGACAGGGGGAACACTGAAGCTTTCTTT. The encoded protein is CSVENSDRGNTEAFF. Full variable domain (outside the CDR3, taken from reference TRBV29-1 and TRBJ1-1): SAVISQKPSRDICQRGTSLTIQCQVDSQVTMMFWYRQQPGQSLTLIATANQGSEATYESGFVIDKFPISRPNLTFSTLTVSNMSPEDSSIYLCSVENSDRGNTEAFFGQGTRLTVV.

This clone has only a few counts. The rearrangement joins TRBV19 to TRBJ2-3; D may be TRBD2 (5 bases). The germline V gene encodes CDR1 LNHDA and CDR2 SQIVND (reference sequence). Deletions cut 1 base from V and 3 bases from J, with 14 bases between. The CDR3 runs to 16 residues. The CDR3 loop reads CASSIVARRVTDTQYF. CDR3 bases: TGTGCCAGTAGTATAGTGGCTCGGCGGGTGACAGATACGCAGTATTTT.

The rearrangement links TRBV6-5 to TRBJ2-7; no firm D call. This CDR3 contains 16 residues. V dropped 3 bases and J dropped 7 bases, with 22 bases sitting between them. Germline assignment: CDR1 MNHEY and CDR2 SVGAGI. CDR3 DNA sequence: TGTGCCAGCAGTTATCGCGTATTGACATCAACGGAAGAGCAGTACTTC. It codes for CASSYRVLTSTEEQYF.

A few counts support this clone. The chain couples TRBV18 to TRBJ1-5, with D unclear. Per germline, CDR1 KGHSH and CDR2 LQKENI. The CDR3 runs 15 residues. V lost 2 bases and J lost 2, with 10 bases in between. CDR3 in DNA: TGTGCCAGCTCACCAGGAGGTTTTCGCAATCAGCCCCAGCATTTT. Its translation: CASSPGGFRNQPQHF.

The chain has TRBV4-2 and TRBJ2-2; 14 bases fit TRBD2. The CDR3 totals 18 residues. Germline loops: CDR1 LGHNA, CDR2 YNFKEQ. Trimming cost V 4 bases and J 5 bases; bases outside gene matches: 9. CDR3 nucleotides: TGTGCCAGCAGCCGCCTCGGGACTAGCGGGAGTACTACCGGGGAGCTGTTTTTT. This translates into CASSRLGTSGSTTGELFF.

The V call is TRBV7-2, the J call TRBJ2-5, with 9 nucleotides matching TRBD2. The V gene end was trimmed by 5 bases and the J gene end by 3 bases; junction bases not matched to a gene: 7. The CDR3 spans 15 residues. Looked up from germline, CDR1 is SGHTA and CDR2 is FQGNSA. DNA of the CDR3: TGTGCCAGCAGCCCCAGCGGGAGGAGGGAAGAGACCCAGTACTTC. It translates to CASSPSGRREETQYF.

CDR3 coding DNA: TGTGCCATCAGTGAGAGGCGGGAATATGGCTACACCTTC. Translating it yields CAISERREYGYTF. This rearrangement joins TRBV10-3 to TRBJ1-2; the D is unclear. The germline V gene has CDR1 ENHRY and CDR2 SYGVKD. The CDR3 has 13 amino acids. V was cut by 2 bases and J by 5 bases, with 9 bases left in between.

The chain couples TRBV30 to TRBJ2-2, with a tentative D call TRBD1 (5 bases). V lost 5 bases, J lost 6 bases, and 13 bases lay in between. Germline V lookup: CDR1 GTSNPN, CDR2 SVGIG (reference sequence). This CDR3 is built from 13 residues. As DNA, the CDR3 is TGTGCCTGGGGAACTACAGGTCCCGGGGAGCTGTTTTTT. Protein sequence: CAWGTTGPGELFF.

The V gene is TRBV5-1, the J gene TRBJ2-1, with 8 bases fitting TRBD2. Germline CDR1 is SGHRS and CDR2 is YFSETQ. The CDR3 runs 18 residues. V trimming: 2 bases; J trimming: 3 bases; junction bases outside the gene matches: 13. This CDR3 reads CASSFLPRSGSNYNEQFF. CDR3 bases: TGCGCCAGCAGCTTCCTTCCTAGGAGCGGGAGTAACTACAATGAGCAGTTCTTC.

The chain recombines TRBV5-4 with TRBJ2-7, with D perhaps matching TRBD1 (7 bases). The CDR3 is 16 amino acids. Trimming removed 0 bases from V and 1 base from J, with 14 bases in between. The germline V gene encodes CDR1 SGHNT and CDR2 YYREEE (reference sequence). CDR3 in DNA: TGTGCCAGCAGCTTGGTTAGGCAGGGGGGATCCTACGAGCAGTACTTC. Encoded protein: CASSLVRQGGSYEQYF. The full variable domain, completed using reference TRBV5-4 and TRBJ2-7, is ETGVTQSPTHLIKTRGQQVTLRCSSQSGHNTVSWYQQALGQGPQFIFQYYREEENGRGNFPPRFSGLQFPNYSSELNVNALELDDSALYLCASSLVRQGGSYEQYFGPGTRLTVT.

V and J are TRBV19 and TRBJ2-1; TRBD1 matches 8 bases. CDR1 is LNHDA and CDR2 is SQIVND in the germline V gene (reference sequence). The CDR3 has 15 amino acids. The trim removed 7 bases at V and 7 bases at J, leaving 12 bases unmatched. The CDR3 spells CASIRQGARKNEQFF. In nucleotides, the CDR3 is TGTGCCAGTATCCGGCAGGGGGCGAGAAAGAATGAGCAGTTCTTC. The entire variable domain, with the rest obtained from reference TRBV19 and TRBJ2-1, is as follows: DGGITQSPKYLFRKEGQNVTLSCEQNLNHDAMYWYRQDPGQGLRLIYYSQIVNDFQKGDIAEGYSVSREKKESFPLTVTSAQKNPTAFYLCASIRQGARKNEQFFGPGTRLTVL.

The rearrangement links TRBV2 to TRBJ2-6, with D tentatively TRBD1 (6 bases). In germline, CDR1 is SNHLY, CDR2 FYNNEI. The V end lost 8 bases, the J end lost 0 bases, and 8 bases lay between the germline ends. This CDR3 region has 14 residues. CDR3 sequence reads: CASQGNSGANVLTF. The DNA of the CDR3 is TGTGCCAGCCAGGGGAACTCTGGGGCCAACGTCCTGACTTTC.

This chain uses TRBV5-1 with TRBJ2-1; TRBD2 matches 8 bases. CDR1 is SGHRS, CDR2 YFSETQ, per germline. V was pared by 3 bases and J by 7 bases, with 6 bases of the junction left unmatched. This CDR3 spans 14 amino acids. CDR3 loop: CASSWTGGQNEQFF. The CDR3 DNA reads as TGCGCCAGCAGCTGGACGGGGGGGCAAAATGAGCAGTTCTTC.

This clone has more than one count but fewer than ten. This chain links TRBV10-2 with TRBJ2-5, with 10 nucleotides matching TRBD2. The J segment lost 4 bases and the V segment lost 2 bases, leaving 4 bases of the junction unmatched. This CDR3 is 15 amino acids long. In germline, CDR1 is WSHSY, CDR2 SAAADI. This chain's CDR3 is CASSETGLAVETQYF. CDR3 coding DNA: TGCGCCAGCAGTGAGACCGGACTAGCGGTAGAGACCCAGTACTTC.

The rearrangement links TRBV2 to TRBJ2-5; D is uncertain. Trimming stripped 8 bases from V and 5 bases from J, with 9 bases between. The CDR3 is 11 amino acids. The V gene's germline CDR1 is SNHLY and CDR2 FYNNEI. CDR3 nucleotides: TGTGCCAGCTGCGTTGAGGAGACCCAGTACTTC. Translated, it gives CASCVEETQYF.